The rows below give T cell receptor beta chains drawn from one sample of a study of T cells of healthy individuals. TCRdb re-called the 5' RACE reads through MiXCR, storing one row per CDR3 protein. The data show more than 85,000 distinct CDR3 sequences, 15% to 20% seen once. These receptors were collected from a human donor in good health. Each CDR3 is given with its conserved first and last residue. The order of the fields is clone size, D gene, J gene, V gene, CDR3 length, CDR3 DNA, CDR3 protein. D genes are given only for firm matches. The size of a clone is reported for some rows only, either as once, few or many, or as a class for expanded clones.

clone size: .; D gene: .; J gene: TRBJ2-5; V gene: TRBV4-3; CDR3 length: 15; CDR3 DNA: TGCGCCAGCAGCCAAGGCGCGGGATTACAAGAGACCCAGTACTTC; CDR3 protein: CASSQGAGLQETQYF
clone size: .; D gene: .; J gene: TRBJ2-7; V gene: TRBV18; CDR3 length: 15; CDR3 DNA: TGTGCCAGCTCACCGGTCGCAGGGGCCCCTTTCGAGCAGTACTTC; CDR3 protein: CASSPVAGAPFEQYF
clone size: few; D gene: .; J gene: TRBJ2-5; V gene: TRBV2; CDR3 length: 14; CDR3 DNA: TGTGCCAGCAGTGTGGGGGGGCCTCAAGAGACCCAGTACTTC; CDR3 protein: CASSVGGPQETQYF
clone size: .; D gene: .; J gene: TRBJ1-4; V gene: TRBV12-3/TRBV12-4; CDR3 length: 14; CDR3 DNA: TGTGCCAGCAGTTTAACAGGAGCTATTGAAAAACTGTTTTTT; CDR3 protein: CASSLTGAIEKLFF
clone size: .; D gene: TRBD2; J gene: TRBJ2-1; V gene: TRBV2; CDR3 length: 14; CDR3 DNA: TGTGCCAGCAACGAGCGGGGGGCGGGTAATGAGCAGTTCTTC; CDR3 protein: CASNERGAGNEQFF
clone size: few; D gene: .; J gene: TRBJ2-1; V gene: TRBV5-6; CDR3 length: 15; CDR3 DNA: TGTGCCAGCAGCTTATCGGTGGGGGTATACAATGAGCAGTTCTTC; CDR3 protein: CASSLSVGVYNEQFF
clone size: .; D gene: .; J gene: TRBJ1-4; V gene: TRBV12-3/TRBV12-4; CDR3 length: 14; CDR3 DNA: TGTGCCAGCAGCCCGATCGGGGTTAATGAAAAACTGTTTTTT; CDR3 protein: CASSPIGVNEKLFF
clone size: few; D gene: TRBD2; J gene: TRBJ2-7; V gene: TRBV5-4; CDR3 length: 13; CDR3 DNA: TGTGCCAGCGGCATTAACGGGGGGAACGAGCAGTACTTC; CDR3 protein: CASGINGGNEQYF
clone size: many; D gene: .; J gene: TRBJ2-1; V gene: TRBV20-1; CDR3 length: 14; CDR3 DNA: TGCAGTGCGATGGCGGGAACAATCTACAATGAGCAGTTCTTC; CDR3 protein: CSAMAGTIYNEQFF
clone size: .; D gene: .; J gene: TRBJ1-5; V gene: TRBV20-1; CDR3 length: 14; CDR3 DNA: TGCAGTGCTAATAGACAGGCACAAGATCAGCCCCAGCATTTT; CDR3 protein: CSANRQAQDQPQHF
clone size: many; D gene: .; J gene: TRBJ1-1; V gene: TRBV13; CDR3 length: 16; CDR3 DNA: TGTGCCAGCAGCTTAGACCTGTCCGCGAAGAGCACTGAAGCTTTCTTT; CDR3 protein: CASSLDLSAKSTEAFF
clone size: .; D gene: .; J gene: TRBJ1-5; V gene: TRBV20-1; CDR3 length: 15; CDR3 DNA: TGCAGTGCCCCCCAATTAGGCGCGAGCAATCAGCCCCAGCATTTT; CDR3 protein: CSAPQLGASNQPQHF